A selection of T cell receptor beta chains follows, all from one sample in a study of response to subunit inactivated influenza vaccine. From the RT-PCR reads, TCRdb called clonotypes with MiXCR, one entry per CDR3 protein. This sample has 500,000 or so distinct CDR3 sequences, with roughly 11% found just once. The sample here was PBMCs from blood, taken 45 days after vaccination. These receptors were obtained from a man aged 50 or older who received an inactivated influenza vaccine. Both conserved end residues are part of each CDR3. D genes are given only for firm matches. A clone size is listed for some rows: how often the clone was seen (once, few, many), or a class if it is expanded.

D | size | J | V | DNA | CDR3
NA | NA | TRBJ2-5 | TRBV7-9 | TGTGCCAGCAGCGCGTCGCCGACCCAGTACTTC | CASSASPTQYF
NA | NA | TRBJ2-1 | TRBV7-2 | TGTGCCAGCGGGCTAGTGGGTCGCAGGGCTCCGGGTGAGCAGTTCTTC | CASGLVGRRAPGEQFF
NA | NA | TRBJ1-5 | TRBV6-5 | TGTGCCAGCAGTTACTCCCCCCACCGTAGCAAACAGCCCCAGCATTTT | CASSYSPHRSKQPQHF
NA | many | TRBJ2-7 | TRBV25-1 | TGTGCCAGCAGTGATCTCGGTACCTACGAGCAGTACTTC | CASSDLGTYEQYF
NA | many | TRBJ2-3 | TRBV9 | TGTGCCAGCAGCGTAGGTCCCTCCAACACAGATACGCAGTATTTT | CASSVGPSNTDTQYF
TRBD2 | few | TRBJ2-2 | TRBV7-9 | TGTGCCAGCAGCGATCTAGCGGGGAACACCGGGGAGCTGTTTTTT | CASSDLAGNTGELFF
TRBD2 | NA | TRBJ2-6 | TRBV7-2 | TGTGCCAGCAGCCGGGGGGGAGGGGCCAACGTCCTGACTTTC | CASSRGGGANVLTF
TRBD1 | few | TRBJ1-1 | TRBV20-1 | TGCAGTGCTAGCCCCGGACAGGGGTTAATGAACACTGAAGCTTTCTTT | CSASPGQGLMNTEAFF
NA | many | TRBJ1-1 | TRBV5-1 | TGCGCCAGCAGCTTCGACGGGGGGGACACTGAAGCTTTCTTT | CASSFDGGDTEAFF
NA | few | TRBJ2-7 | TRBV25-1 | TGTGCCAGCAGTGCCCGGGACAAAGGAGAGCAGTACTTC | CASSARDKGEQYF
TRBD1 | many | TRBJ2-7 | TRBV28 | TGTGCCAGCTACGGAGCGACAGGGACCTACGAGCAGTACTTC | CASYGATGTYEQYF
TRBD2 | many | TRBJ2-2 | TRBV27 | TGTGCCAGCACATATGGGGGGGAAGGAACCGGGGAGCTGTTTTTT | CASTYGGEGTGELFF
NA | few | TRBJ2-1 | TRBV6-1 | TGTGCCAGCACCCCGGGACTGGCGAGCTCCTACAATGAGCAGTTCTTC | CASTPGLASSYNEQFF
TRBD1 | many | TRBJ1-3 | TRBV4-3 | TGCGCCAGCAGCCAAGAAAAACAGGGGGCTGGTGGAAACACCATATATTTT | CASSQEKQGAGGNTIYF
TRBD2 | few | TRBJ2-1 | TRBV20-1 | TGCAGTGCGTCGGGACTAGCGGGAGTACGGGGATGGGATGAGCAGTTCTTC | CSASGLAGVRGWDEQFF
NA | few | TRBJ2-5 | TRBV10-3 | TGTGCCATCTCCCGTGGGACCTTCCAAGAGACCCAGTACTTC | CAISRGTFQETQYF
TRBD2 | NA | TRBJ2-7 | TRBV7-2 | TGTGCCAGCAGCCAGACTAGCGGGAGCATCCACGAGCAGTACTTC | CASSQTSGSIHEQYF
NA | NA | TRBJ2-5 | TRBV7-2 | TGTGCCAGCAGCCCTGCTCATCCCGGGGAGACCCAGTACTTC | CASSPAHPGETQYF
NA | NA | TRBJ2-6 | TRBV13 | TGTGCCAGCAGCTTAGGCCGCGCCTCTGGGGCCAACGTCCTGACTTTC | CASSLGRASGANVLTF
TRBD2 | NA | TRBJ2-7 | TRBV5-1 | TGCGCCACTAGGCGGGGGGCCCCCTACGAGCAGTACTTC | CATRRGAPYEQYF
NA | NA | TRBJ2-3 | TRBV7-2 | TGTGCCAGCAGCTCCCGGGCCATATACACAGATACGCAGTATTTT | CASSSRAIYTDTQYF
TRBD1 | NA | TRBJ1-5 | TRBV20-1 | TGCAGTGCTAGTTATGGGACAGGGTTTCATAGCAATCAGCCCCAGCATTTT | CSASYGTGFHSNQPQHF
TRBD1 | many | TRBJ2-1 | TRBV5-1 | TGCGCCAGCAGCTTTACTCCGGGACAGGGATACAATGAGCAGTTCTTC | CASSFTPGQGYNEQFF
NA | NA | TRBJ2-7 | TRBV20-1 | TGCAGTGCTAGTATTTCGGGAGTGGGCGAGCAGTACTTC | CSASISGVGEQYF
NA | many | TRBJ2-3 | TRBV12-3/TRBV12-4 | TGTGCCAGCAGTTTGGGTACGCAGTATTTT | CASSLGTQYF
TRBD1 | few | TRBJ2-1 | TRBV10-3 | TGTGCCATCACGGGCCCAGGGGGCCGCAATGAGCAGTTCTTC | CAITGPGGRNEQFF
NA | NA | TRBJ2-5 | TRBV12-3/TRBV12-4 | TGTGCCAGCAGCCGGGGACTGCGGGAGACCCAGTACTTC | CASSRGLRETQYF
TRBD1 | NA | TRBJ2-5 | TRBV7-8 | TGTGCCAGCAGCTTAACTACAGGGGGGACCCAGTACTTC | CASSLTTGGTQYF
NA | NA | TRBJ2-1 | TRBV7-2 | TGTGCCAGCAGCCCGTCGGAGGGCTCCTACAATGAGCAGTTCTTC | CASSPSEGSYNEQFF
NA | many | TRBJ2-1 | TRBV14 | TGTGCCAGCAGCCAAATGTTATCCATCAATGAGCAGTTCTTC | CASSQMLSINEQFF
NA | few | TRBJ1-2 | TRBV5-1 | TGCGCCAGCAGCGCCTCGGGAAGGGAGTATGGCTACACCTTC | CASSASGREYGYTF
NA | NA | TRBJ1-4 | TRBV12-3/TRBV12-4 | TGTGCCAGCAGAAACATGAGGGAAGGAAAACTGTTTTTT | CASRNMREGKLFF
NA | many | TRBJ1-5 | TRBV20-1 | TGCAGTGCTAGGGGGGGCGTCCGAGCGAGCAATCAGCCCCAGCATTTT | CSARGGVRASNQPQHF
NA | NA | TRBJ1-4 | TRBV12-3/TRBV12-4 | TGTGCCAGCAGTTTTTTCGAAAAACTGTTTTTT | CASSFFEKLFF
NA | NA | TRBJ2-2 | TRBV7-6 | TGTGCCAGCACCTCCATATCCCCTGAAGGAGGCGGGGAGCTGTTTTTT | CASTSISPEGGGELFF
NA | many | TRBJ1-2 | TRBV5-1 | TGCGCCAGCAGCTTGACGACAGCTAACTATGGCTACACCTTC | CASSLTTANYGYTF
NA | many | TRBJ1-2 | TRBV15 | TGTGCCACCAGCAGAGATGTTTTACGGATCCGAAACTATGGCTACACCTTC | CATSRDVLRIRNYGYTF
NA | NA | TRBJ1-2 | TRBV12-3/TRBV12-4 | TGTGCCAGCAGCCCCGGGGCGCAGGGCTATGGCTACACCTTC | CASSPGAQGYGYTF
TRBD2 | NA | TRBJ2-2 | TRBV20-1 | TGCAGTGCTAAAGGAGGACTAGCGGGAAACACCGGGGAGCTGTTTTTT | CSAKGGLAGNTGELFF
TRBD1 | few | TRBJ2-2 | TRBV7-2 | TGTGCCAGCAGCCCCCGGACAGGGGTGGACGGGGAGCTGTTTTTT | CASSPRTGVDGELFF
NA | NA | TRBJ2-3 | TRBV7-8 | TGTGCCAGCAGCCAGGGTCAGTCGACAGATACGCAGTATTTT | CASSQGQSTDTQYF
TRBD2 | few | TRBJ2-1 | TRBV6-2/TRBV6-3 | TGTGCCAGCAGTACTAGCGGGAGGGTTAGGGATGAGCAGTTCTTC | CASSTSGRVRDEQFF
NA | few | TRBJ1-1 | TRBV7-9 | TGTGCCAGCAGCAACGATCGGGGGATTCCGGAAGCTTTCTTT | CASSNDRGIPEAFF
TRBD1 | few | TRBJ2-1 | TRBV30 | TGTGCCCGAACCGGGACAGCGAACAATGAGCAGTTCTTC | CARTGTANNEQFF
NA | few | TRBJ2-2 | TRBV5-8 | TGTGCCAGCAGCTTCCCACCCAGCGGGCACAGGACCGGGGAGCTGTTTTTT | CASSFPPSGHRTGELFF